The entry below describes one T cell receptor beta chain. Its antigen is not yet known. No much larger clone exists at a distance of one base, and base qualities are not known. One collaborating source in Seattle enrolled patients during active infection and followed them longitudinally through the course of disease. The collaborating institutions used their own protocols to collect whole blood in K2EDTA tubes. Collaborator samples were shipped for TCRbeta analysis as frozen whole blood, isolated PBMCs, or DNA extracted from either sample type. This sample stems from a study of blood T cell repertoires in COVID-19 (dated by TCRdb to 2020 to 2022). The study in broad terms: Samples from collaborators originated in the United States, Italy and Spain and spanned both the acute and convalescent phases of COVID-19. The material from the prospective study consisted of cDNA or gDNA derived from T cells, B-cell-depleted T cells, or PBMCs. Subjects who had been exposed to COVID-19, were actively infected with it, or had recovered from it provided the deeply sampled blood TCRbeta repertoires that made up the dataset. The repertoires were released in a freely available public database meant as a resource for research on the immune response to SARS-CoV-2. The samples were drawn from the first 160 participants of the ongoing ImmuneRACE study and from about 1,200 subjects provided by 6 global collaborators. Nearly every sample came with metadata listing a de-identified subject ID, COVID-19 status, age in years and sex. Where available, HLA class I and class II types were obtained from metadata supplied by the sample provider rather than from assay-based typing. General findings and caveats noted by the study authors: Clinical and demographic metadata were provided uncurated, with the amount varying by source and participant.

The immunoSEQ Assay, a bias-controlled multiplex PCR, was used to amplify TCRbeta CDR3 regions from genomic DNA. The original methods were these. Within the assay, amplification of reference gene primers was used to estimate how many nucleated cells each sample contained. To quantify the absolute abundance of each unique TCRbeta CDR3 rearrangement, sequence reads were collapsed and filtered. Productive Simpson clonality was computed per sample as the square root of Simpson's diversity index over productive rearrangements. The table comes from immuneACCESS by way of TCRdb, which keeps in-frame sequences with V and J called. Part of the clones is missing from these tables; in studies checked, under half for an unresolved V gene and the rest for unknown reasons. V and J calls and clone size are copied from that table; D and trimming were computed from the DNA. This sample holds about 80,000 clones; over 75% were observed only once. The top ten clones comprise roughly 9.3% of the sample.

Its CDR3 holds 15 amino acids, cysteine through phenylalanine. The CDR3 DNA has 45 bases and is translated from base 1. V lost 1 base and J lost 7 bases; the stretch between them is 15 bases long. The germline V gene (reference sequence) yields SGHKS for CDR1 and YYEKEE for CDR2. The specimen was peripheral blood. This chain is built from TRBV5-5 and TRBJ1-3; a tentative D match to TRBD1 spans 6 bases. The TCR sequence derives from a man in his fifties with COVID-19, enrolled during active disease. CDR3 region: CASSLTTLGANTIYF. The DNA sequence reads TGTGCCAGCAGCTTGACTACTCTGGGGGCTAACACCATATATTTT.